This passage covers 27 T cell receptor beta chains from one sample sequenced in a study of early T cells in non-severe SARS-CoV-2 infection. MiXCR, applied by TCRdb to the 5' RACE reads, yields one record per CDR3 protein. The sample has 45,000 to 70,000 distinct CDR3 sequences; 6.2% are singletons. The sequenced material came from whole blood. These receptors were obtained from an adult who was a healthcare worker with PCR-confirmed SARS-CoV-2 infection or an uninfected control (not recorded which).

On this clonotype: Possible read error: a much larger clone is one base away. The chain employs TRBV11-2 and TRBJ2-2, with 12 nucleotides matching TRBD2. The length of the CDR3 is 15 residues. Germline lookup yields CDR1 SGHAT and CDR2 FQNNGV. CDR3 in DNA: TGTGTCAGCAGCTACGGGACTAGCGGGTCCGGGGAGCTGTTTTTT. Residues: CVSSYGTSGSGELFF.

Only a few counts were recorded for this clonotype. V usage is TRBV7-2 and J usage is TRBJ2-5; 7 nucleotides line up with TRBD2. The V gene end was trimmed by 5 bases and the J gene end by 6 bases; junction bases not matched to a gene: 6. This CDR3 contains 13 residues. Germline CDR1 SGHTA, CDR2 FQGNSA. Here the CDR3 DNA reads TGTGCCAGCAGCCGAGAGACTAGCAAGACCCAGTACTTC. This encodes CASSRETSKTQYF.

This clonotype was detected many times. The chain carries TRBV7-9 and TRBJ2-6, with D possibly being TRBD1 or TRBD2 (5 bases each). V shed 7 bases and J shed 1 base, with 11 bases lying between them. Germline CDR1 SEHNR, CDR2 FQNEAQ (reference sequence). The CDR3 length is 15 residues. The CDR3 bases are TGTGCCAGCAACTCCAGGGAGTCTGGGGCCAACGTCCTGACTTTC. Its protein product is CASNSRESGANVLTF.

The sample holds many counts of this clonotype. This chain joins TRBV5-1 and TRBJ2-7; TRBD2 agrees at 7 bases. This CDR3 has 15 residues. The V segment lost 4 bases and the J segment 2 bases; nucleotides outside the gene matches: 9. CDR1 SGHRS and CDR2 YFSETQ come from the germline V gene. Here the CDR3 reads CASSQNSGPAYEQYF. The DNA of the CDR3 is TGCGCCAGCAGCCAAAATAGCGGGCCCGCCTACGAGCAGTACTTC.

This clonotype was observed at least ten times. V is TRBV27 and J is TRBJ1-1, with D possibly matching TRBD1 (5 bases). Germline V gene sequence: CDR1 MNHEY, CDR2 SMNVEV (reference sequence). CDR3 size: 15 residues. V was clipped by 5 bases and J by 4 bases, with 17 bases between them. CDR3 loop: CASSARTLGGTEAFF. In nucleotides, the CDR3 is TGTGCCAGCAGTGCAAGGACATTGGGGGGCACTGAAGCTTTCTTT.

This chain uses TRBV5-1 with TRBJ1-1; TRBD1 agrees at 7 bases. This CDR3 is 15 amino acids long. The V and J ends lost 0 bases and 8 bases, in that order; junction bases with no gene match: 10. Germline CDR1 reads SGHRS; CDR2 reads YFSETQ. CDR3 amino acids: CASSLDRGSGEEAFF. The CDR3 DNA is TGCGCCAGCAGCTTGGACAGGGGTTCGGGCGAAGAAGCTTTCTTT.

This clonotype was seen repeatedly, ten times or more. The chain joins TRBV7-9 to TRBJ2-5; 7 positions agree with TRBD1. Losses at the gene ends were 5 bases for V and 3 bases for J; bases not matched to a gene: 6. This CDR3 is built from 14 residues. CDR1 and CDR2 from the germline V gene are SEHNR and FQNEAQ (reference sequence). In DNA, the CDR3 is TGTGCCAGCAGCCCATCTACAGGGGAAGAGACCCAGTACTTC. Residues: CASSPSTGEETQYF. Based on the CDR3 plus reference TRBV7-9 and TRBJ2-5, the full variable domain is DTGVSQNPRHKITKRGQNVTFRCDPISEHNRLYWYRQTLGQGPEFLTYFQNEAQLEKSRLLSDRFSAERPKGSFSTLEIQRTEQGDSAMYLCASSPSTGEETQYFGPGTRLLVL.

This clonotype was seen ten or more times. The chain uses TRBV30 and TRBJ1-5, with D possibly being TRBD1 (5 bases). V lost 0 bases and J 4 bases, leaving 16 bases between the germline ends. CDR3 length: 16 amino acids. Germline V gene sequence: CDR1 GTSNPN, CDR2 SVGIG (reference sequence). CDR3 DNA sequence: TGTGCCTGGAGTGTAGGATGGCAGGGTAAGAATCAGCCCCAGCATTTT. Translation gives CAWSVGWQGKNQPQHF.

Only a few counts were recorded for this clonotype. The chain employs TRBV12-3 or TRBV12-4 and TRBJ1-3; 8 bases line up with TRBD1. The CDR3 spans 13 residues. The junction had 7 bases not matched to a gene; V was cut back by 10 bases and J by 5 bases. CDR3 in amino acids: CATSRTGRNTIYF. The CDR3 DNA reads as TGTGCCACCTCTAGGACAGGGCGAAACACCATATATTTT.

CDR3 DNA: TGTGCCAGCAGTGAATCACGGGATATCGGGGAGCTGTTTTTT. Its protein is CASSESRDIGELFF. This chain links TRBV2 with TRBJ2-2, with D tentatively TRBD2 (5 bases). The CDR3 spans 14 residues. The germline CDR1 and CDR2 sequences are SNHLY and FYNNEI. V was shortened by 2 bases and J by 7 bases, with 11 bases between the two germline ends. Complete variable domain (other parts from reference TRBV2 and TRBJ2-2): EPEVTQTPSHQVTQMGQEVILRCVPISNHLYFYWYRQILGQKVEFLVSFYNNEISEKSEIFDDQFSVERPDGSNFTLKIRSTKLEDSAMYFCASSESRDIGELFFGEGSRLTVL.

This clonotype was counted between two and nine times. The chain couples TRBV20-1 to TRBJ2-1, with D unclear. V shed 2 bases and J shed 8 bases, with 13 bases lying between them. This CDR3 region has 13 residues. Germline assignment: CDR1 DFQATT and CDR2 SNEGSKA (reference sequence). CDR3 in amino acids: CSARIRATDEQFF. CDR3 coding DNA: TGCAGTGCTAGAATCCGGGCCACCGATGAGCAGTTCTTC.

This clonotype was seen a few times. CDR3 region: CASSRTGVTSTDTQYF. CDR3 sequence (DNA): TGTGCCAGCAGTCGGACAGGGGTCACCTCCACAGATACGCAGTATTTT. V is TRBV12-3 or TRBV12-4 and J is TRBJ2-3; TRBD1 matches at 9 bases. The CDR3 loop spans 16 amino acids. V shed 5 bases and J 2 bases; nucleotides not matched to a gene: 8.

Turning to this clonotype: A much larger clone differs from this one at a single base, so this may be a read error. V and J are TRBV12-3 or TRBV12-4 and TRBJ1-2, with a tentative D call TRBD1 (5 bases). This CDR3 has 13 residues. Deletions cut 5 bases from V and 3 bases from J, with 10 bases between. As DNA, the CDR3 is TGTGCCAGCAGTGAGGGGACGGACTATGGCTACACCTTC. This sequence encodes CASSEGTDYGYTF.

At least ten counts were recorded for this clonotype. The chain is built from TRBV6-5 and TRBJ1-6; 10 bases fit TRBD1. The length of the CDR3 is 14 residues. Germline V gives CDR1 MNHEY, CDR2 SVGAGI. V was clipped by 6 bases and J by 8 bases; unmatched bases: 4. For the CDR3, the DNA is TGTGCCAGCAGACCGGGACAGGGGTATTCACCCCTCCACTTT. Translating gives CASRPGQGYSPLHF.

In its sample, this clonotype was seen many times. V gene TRBV6-5 combines with J gene TRBJ1-5; 8 nucleotides agree with TRBD1. Germline-derived CDR1 and CDR2 are MNHEY and SVGAGI. The CDR3 is made up of 13 amino acids. V shed 9 bases, J shed 3 bases, and the junction held 4 bases outside the gene matches. The CDR3 here is CASKTGDNQPQHF. Written as DNA, the CDR3 is TGTGCCAGTAAGACAGGGGACAATCAGCCCCAGCATTTT.

This clonotype was recorded many times. The chain is built from TRBV6-5 and TRBJ1-6; TRBD1 might be the D (5 bases). The germline CDR1 and CDR2 sequences are MNHEY and SVGAGI. The CDR3 is 16 amino acids. V lost 0 bases and J 9 bases, leaving 15 bases between the germline ends. CDR3 amino acids: CASSYSWDVGSSPLHF. CDR3 DNA: TGTGCCAGCAGTTACTCTTGGGACGTTGGTAGTTCACCCCTCCACTTT.

This clonotype was seen repeatedly, ten times or more. In nucleotides, the CDR3 is TGTGCCAGCAGCTACGGGGACAACTACAATGAGCAGTTCTTC. Translation gives CASSYGDNYNEQFF. V usage is TRBV5-5 and J usage is TRBJ2-1; weak D call: TRBD1 (6 bases). Germline V gene sequence: CDR1 SGHKS, CDR2 YYEKEE (reference sequence). Between the trimmed V and J ends, which lost 3 bases and 3 bases, there was a span of 10 bases. This CDR3 is 14 amino acids long.

This clonotype was counted ten times or more. The limits of the CDR3 on the DNA are not certain, so only TCRdb's listed CDR3 is given. This chain links TRBV7-5 with TRBJ1-5. TRBV7-5 is termed a pseudogene. Counting both end residues, the CDR3 totals 17 amino acids. CDR3: CISVPEAYMAVNQPQHF.

Ten or more counts support this clonotype. V is TRBV6-5 and J is TRBJ1-1; 9 bases align to TRBD1. Germline V CDR1 and CDR2: MNHEY, SVGAGI. Trimming removed 4 bases from V and 1 base from J; junction bases left unmatched: 4. The CDR3 is made up of 15 amino acids. The CDR3 region has the DNA TGTGCCAGCAGTTTACAGGGGGCGGGGAACACTGAAGCTTTCTTT. Protein product: CASSLQGAGNTEAFF.

This clonotype was seen a few times. The chain links TRBV6-5 to TRBJ2-7; D gene ambiguous. The CDR3 extends over 11 amino acids. Trimming stripped 10 bases from V and 6 bases from J, with 13 bases between. The germline CDR1 and CDR2 sequences are MNHEY and SVGAGI. The DNA for the CDR3 is TGTGCCACCTCGAACCGGGTCGAGCAGTACTTC. Its protein is CATSNRVEQYF.

In this sample, this clonotype turned up many times. V and J are TRBV7-3 and TRBJ2-3; D possibly corresponds to TRBD2 (6 bases). The germline V gene has CDR1 SGHTA and CDR2 FQGTGA. V was clipped by 5 bases and J by 3 bases, with 9 bases between them. This CDR3 is 13 amino acids long. The DNA of the CDR3 is TGTGCCAGCAGCCCGGGGGTAACAGATACGCAGTATTTT. Protein: CASSPGVTDTQYF. The full variable domain, completed using reference TRBV7-3 and TRBJ2-3, is GAGVSQTPSNKVTEKGKYVELRCDPISGHTALYWYRQSLGQGPEFLIYFQGTGAADDSGLPNDRFFAVRPEGSVSTLKIQRTERGDSAVYLCASSPGVTDTQYFGPGTRLTVL.

Note on this clonotype: This may be a read error: a much more frequent sequence differs by one nucleotide. The rearrangement links TRBV9 to TRBJ1-2, with TRBD1 identical over 9 bases. CDR3 length: 14 amino acids. The V gene end was trimmed by 2 bases and the J gene end by 4 bases; junction bases not matched to a gene: 3. Germline V gene data show CDR1 as SGDLS and CDR2 as YYNGEE. In DNA, the CDR3 is TGTGCCAGCAGCGTGGGACAGGGTAGCTATGGCTACACCTTC. Amino acids: CASSVGQGSYGYTF.

At least ten counts were recorded for this clonotype. The V and J genes are TRBV6-5 and TRBJ1-5; D remains unclear. The CDR3 is 15 amino acids. Per the germline V gene, CDR1 is MNHEY and CDR2 is SVGAGI. Trimming removed 6 bases from V and 1 base from J, with 13 bases in between. CDR3 sequence: CASSPEGRSNQPQHF. The CDR3 DNA reads TGTGCCAGCAGCCCCGAAGGGAGGAGCAATCAGCCCCAGCATTTT.

This clonotype was observed many times. The chain uses TRBV11-3 and TRBJ2-2, with TRBD1 matching 7 bases. The CDR3 totals 14 residues. Trimming cost V 8 bases and J 4 bases; bases outside gene matches: 7. CDR1 is SGHNT, CDR2 YENEEA, per germline. CDR3 nucleotide sequence: TGTGCCAGCCGGGACAGCACAAGCACCGGGGAGCTGTTTTTT. Translated, it gives CASRDSTSTGELFF.

At least ten counts were recorded for this clonotype. This rearrangement joins TRBV12-3 or TRBV12-4 to TRBJ2-7, with D possibly TRBD1 on 6 matching bases. Trimming removed 5 bases from V and 0 bases from J, with 14 bases in between. The CDR3 length is 15 residues. The CDR3 protein is CASSPRTALSYEQYF. CDR3 nucleotides: TGTGCCAGCAGTCCCAGGACAGCACTCTCCTACGAGCAGTACTTC.

V and J are TRBV7-2 and TRBJ2-2, with 9 bases fitting TRBD1. The junction had 5 bases not matched to a gene; V was cut back by 6 bases and J by 0 bases. Germline lookup yields CDR1 SGHTA and CDR2 FQGNSA. This CDR3 region has 16 residues. The CDR3 nucleotides read TGTGCCAGCAGACAGGGGACAGGGTCGAACACCGGGGAGCTGTTTTTT. Protein: CASRQGTGSNTGELFF.

There are many counts of this clonotype. This rearrangement joins TRBV6-5 to TRBJ2-7, with 7 bases matching TRBD1. Germline CDR1 is MNHEY and CDR2 is SVGAGI. The CDR3 has 13 residues. With V trimmed by 6 bases and J by 3 bases, 5 bases remained unmatched. The CDR3 DNA reads TGTGCCAGCAGCCCGACAGGGAACTACGAGCAGTACTTC. This translates into CASSPTGNYEQYF.